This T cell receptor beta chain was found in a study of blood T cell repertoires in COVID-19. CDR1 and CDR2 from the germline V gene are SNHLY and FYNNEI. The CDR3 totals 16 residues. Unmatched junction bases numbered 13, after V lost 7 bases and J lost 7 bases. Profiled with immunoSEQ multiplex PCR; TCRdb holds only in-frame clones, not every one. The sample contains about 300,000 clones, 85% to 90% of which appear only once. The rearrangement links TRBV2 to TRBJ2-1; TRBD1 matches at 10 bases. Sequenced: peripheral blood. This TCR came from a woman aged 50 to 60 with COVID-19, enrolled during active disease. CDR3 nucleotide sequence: TGTGCCAGCAATCAAGTGGGACAGGGGACCTCAAATGAGCAGTTCTTC. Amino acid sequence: CASNQVGQGTSNEQFF. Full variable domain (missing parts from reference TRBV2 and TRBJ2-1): EPEVTQTPSHQVTQMGQEVILRCVPISNHLYFYWYRQILGQKVEFLVSFYNNEISEKSEIFDDQFSVERPDGSNFTLKIRSTKLEDSAMYFCASNQVGQGTSNEQFFGPGTRLTVL.